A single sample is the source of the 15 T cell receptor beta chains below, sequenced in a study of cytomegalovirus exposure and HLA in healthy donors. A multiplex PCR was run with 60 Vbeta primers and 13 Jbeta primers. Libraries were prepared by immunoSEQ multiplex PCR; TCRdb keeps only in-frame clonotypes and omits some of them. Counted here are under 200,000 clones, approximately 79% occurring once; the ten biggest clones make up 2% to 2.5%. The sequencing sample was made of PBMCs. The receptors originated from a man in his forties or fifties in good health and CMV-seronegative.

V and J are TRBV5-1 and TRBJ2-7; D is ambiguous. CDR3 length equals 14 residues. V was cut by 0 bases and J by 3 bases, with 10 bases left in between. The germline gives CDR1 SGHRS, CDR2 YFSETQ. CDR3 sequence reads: CASSLVRSNYEQYF. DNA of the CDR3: TGCGCCAGCAGCTTGGTTCGGAGTAACTACGAGCAGTACTTC. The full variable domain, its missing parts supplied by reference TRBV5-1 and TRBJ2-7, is KAGVTQTPRYLIKTRGQQVTLSCSPISGHRSVSWYQQTPGQGLQFLFEYFSETQRNKGNFPGRFSGRQFSNSRSEMNVSTLELGDSALYLCASSLVRSNYEQYFGPGTRLTVT.

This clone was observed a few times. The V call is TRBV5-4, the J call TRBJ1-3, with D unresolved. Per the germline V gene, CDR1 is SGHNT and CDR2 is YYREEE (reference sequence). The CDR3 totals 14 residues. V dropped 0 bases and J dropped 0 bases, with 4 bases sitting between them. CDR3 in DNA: TGTGCCAGCAGCTTGGACAGCTCTGGAAACACCATATATTTT. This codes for CASSLDSSGNTIYF.

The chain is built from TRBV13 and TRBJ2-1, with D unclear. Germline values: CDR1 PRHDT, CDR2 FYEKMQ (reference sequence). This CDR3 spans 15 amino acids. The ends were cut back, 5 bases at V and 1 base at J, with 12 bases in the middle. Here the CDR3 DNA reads TGTGCCAGCAGCAGCTGGGCCTTTTCCTACAATGAGCAGTTCTTC. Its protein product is CASSSWAFSYNEQFF.

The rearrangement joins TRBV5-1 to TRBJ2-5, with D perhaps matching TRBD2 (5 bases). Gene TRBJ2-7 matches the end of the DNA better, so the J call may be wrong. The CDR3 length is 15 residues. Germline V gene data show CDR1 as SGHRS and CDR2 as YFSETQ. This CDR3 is CASSLNSGNSYEQYF. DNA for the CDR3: TGCGCCAGCAGCCTCAATTCCGGGAACTCCTACGAGCAGTACTTC.

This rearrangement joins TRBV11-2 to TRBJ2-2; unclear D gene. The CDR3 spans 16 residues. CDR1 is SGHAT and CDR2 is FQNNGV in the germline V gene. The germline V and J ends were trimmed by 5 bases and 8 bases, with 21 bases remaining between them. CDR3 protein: CASSTQSLGSFGELFF. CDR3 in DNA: TGTGCCAGCAGCACACAGTCGTTGGGTAGTTTTGGGGAGCTGTTTTTT.

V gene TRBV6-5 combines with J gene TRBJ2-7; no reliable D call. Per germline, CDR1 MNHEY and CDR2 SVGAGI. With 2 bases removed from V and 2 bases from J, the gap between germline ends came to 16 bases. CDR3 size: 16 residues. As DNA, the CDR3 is TGTGCCAGCAGTTACAGAGACAAAAACTCCCCCTACGAGCAGTACTTC. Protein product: CASSYRDKNSPYEQYF.

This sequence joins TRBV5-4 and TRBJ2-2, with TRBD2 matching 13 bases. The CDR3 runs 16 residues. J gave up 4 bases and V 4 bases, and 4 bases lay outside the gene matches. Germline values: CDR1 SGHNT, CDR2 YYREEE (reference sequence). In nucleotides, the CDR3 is TGTGCCAGCAGCGCCCGACTAGCGGGAGGCACCGGGGAGCTGTTTTTT. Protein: CASSARLAGGTGELFF.

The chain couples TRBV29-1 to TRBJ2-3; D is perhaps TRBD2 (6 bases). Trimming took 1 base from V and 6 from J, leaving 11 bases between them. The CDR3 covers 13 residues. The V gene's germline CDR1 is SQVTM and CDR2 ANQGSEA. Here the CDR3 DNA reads TGCAGCGTTGAAGGCGGGGAGTATGATACGCAGTATTTT. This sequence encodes CSVEGGEYDTQYF.

The CDR3 nucleotides are TGTGCCAGCAGCTTATACAGGGGGGTCACTGAAGCTTTCTTT. It specifies CASSLYRGVTEAFF. The rearrangement links TRBV7-2 to TRBJ1-1; TRBD1 matches 8 bases. Germline V gives CDR1 SGHTA, CDR2 FQGNSA. This CDR3 is built from 14 residues. V dropped 2 bases and J dropped 4; count of bases not matched to a gene: 3.

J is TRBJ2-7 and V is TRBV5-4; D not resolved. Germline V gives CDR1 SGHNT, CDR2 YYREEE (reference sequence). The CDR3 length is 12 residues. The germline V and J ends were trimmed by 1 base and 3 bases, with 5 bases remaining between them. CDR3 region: CASSLPNYEQYF. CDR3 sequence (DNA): TGTGCCAGCAGCTTGCCCAACTACGAGCAGTACTTC.

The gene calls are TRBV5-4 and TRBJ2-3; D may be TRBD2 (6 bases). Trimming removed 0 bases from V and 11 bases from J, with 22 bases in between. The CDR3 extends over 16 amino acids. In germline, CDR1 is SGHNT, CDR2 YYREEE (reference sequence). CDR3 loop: CASSLGPFGSGPLQYF. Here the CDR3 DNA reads TGTGCCAGCAGCTTGGGACCCTTTGGTAGCGGACCTTTGCAGTATTTT.

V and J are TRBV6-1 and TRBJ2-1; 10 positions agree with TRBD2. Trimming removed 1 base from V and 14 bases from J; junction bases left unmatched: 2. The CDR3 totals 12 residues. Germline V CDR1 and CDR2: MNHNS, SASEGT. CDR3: CASSEGGLAEFF. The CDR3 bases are TGTGCCAGCAGTGAAGGCGGACTAGCGGAGTTCTTC.

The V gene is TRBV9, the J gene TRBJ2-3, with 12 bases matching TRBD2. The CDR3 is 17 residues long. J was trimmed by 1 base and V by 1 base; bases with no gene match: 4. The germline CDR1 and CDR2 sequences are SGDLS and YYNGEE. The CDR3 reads CASSVLAGGGGTDTQYF. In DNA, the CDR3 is TGTGCCAGCAGCGTACTAGCGGGGGGGGGCGGCACAGATACGCAGTATTTT.

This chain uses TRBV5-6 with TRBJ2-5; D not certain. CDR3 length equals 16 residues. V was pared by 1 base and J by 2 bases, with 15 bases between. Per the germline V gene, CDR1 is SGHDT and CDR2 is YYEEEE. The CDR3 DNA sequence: TGTGCCAGCAGCTTGCACAGTGGGCAGCTTCAAGAGACCCAGTACTTC. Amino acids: CASSLHSGQLQETQYF.

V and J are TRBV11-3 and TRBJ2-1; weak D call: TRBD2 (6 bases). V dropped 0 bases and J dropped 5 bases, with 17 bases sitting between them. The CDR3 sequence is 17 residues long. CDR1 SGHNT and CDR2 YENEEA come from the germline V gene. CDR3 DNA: TGTGCCAGCAGCTTAGATCTAGGAAAGGGAGGAGACAATGAGCAGTTCTTC. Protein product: CASSLDLGKGGDNEQFF.